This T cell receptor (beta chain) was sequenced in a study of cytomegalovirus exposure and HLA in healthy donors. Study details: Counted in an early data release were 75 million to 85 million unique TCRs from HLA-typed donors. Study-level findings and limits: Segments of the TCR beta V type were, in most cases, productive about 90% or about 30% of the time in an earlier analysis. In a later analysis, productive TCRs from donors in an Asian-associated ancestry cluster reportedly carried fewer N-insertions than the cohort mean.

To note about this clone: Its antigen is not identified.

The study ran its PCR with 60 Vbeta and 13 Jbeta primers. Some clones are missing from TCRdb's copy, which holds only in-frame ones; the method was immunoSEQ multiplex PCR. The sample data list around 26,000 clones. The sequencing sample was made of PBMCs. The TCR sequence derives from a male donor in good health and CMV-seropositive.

Written as DNA, the CDR3 is TGTGCCTGGAGTAAGGACAGTTCCTATGGCTACACCTTC. It translates to CAWSKDSSYGYTF. The chain employs TRBV30 and TRBJ1-2, with D possibly matching TRBD1 (6 bases). The V and J ends lost 2 bases and 4 bases respectively, with 11 bases between them. This CDR3 region has 13 residues. CDR1 is GTSNPN and CDR2 is SVGIG in the germline V gene (reference sequence).